This T cell receptor (beta chain) derives from a study of radiation and T cells in renal cell carcinoma. Study-level information: Nephrectomy followed 15 Gy stereotactic body radiation by 4 weeks.

Study-level findings and limits: Top tumor clonotypes rose in blood 2 weeks post-radiation, then contracted. Without pretreatment biopsies, baseline tumor clonotype presence was undetermined.

The protocol was immunoSEQ multiplex PCR, while the TCRdb copy is restricted to in-frame clones and leaves out a portion. In the table there are roughly 130,000 clones, 88% of which are singletons. With respect to this clone: Its antigen is not identified.

CDR3 length equals 16 residues. Germline CDR1 is ENHRY and CDR2 is SYGVKD. V lost 0 bases to trimming and J lost 2 bases, with 11 bases between them. Regarding time point: blood 2 weeks post-SBRT. Stated treatment: 15 Gy SBRT to primary tumor, nephrectomy 4 weeks later. The tumor was a clear cell renal cell carcinoma. The V gene is TRBV10-3, the J gene TRBJ1-3, with D tentatively TRBD1 (5 bases). The sample was blood, taken from a patient whose treatment included radiotherapy and nephrectomy. This receptor was obtained from a woman aged 70-85 years with renal cell carcinoma. CDR3 sequence reads: CAISESKGWPGNTIYF. The CDR3 bases are TGTGCCATCAGTGAGTCGAAGGGGTGGCCTGGAAACACCATATATTTT.